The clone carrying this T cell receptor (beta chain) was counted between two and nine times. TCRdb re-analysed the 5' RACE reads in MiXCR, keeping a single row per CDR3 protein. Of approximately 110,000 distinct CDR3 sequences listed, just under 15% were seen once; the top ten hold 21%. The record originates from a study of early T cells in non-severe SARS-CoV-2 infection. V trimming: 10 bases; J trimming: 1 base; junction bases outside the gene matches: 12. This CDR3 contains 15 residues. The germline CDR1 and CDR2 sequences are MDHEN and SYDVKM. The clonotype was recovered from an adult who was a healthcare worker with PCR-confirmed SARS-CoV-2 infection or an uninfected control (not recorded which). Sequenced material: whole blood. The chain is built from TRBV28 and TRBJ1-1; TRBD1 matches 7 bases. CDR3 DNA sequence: TGTGCCACCACCTCGGACAGGTTGGCGAACACTGAAGCTTTCTTT. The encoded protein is CATTSDRLANTEAFF.